This TCR beta chain originates from a study of T cells in Graves' hyperthyroidism and ophthalmopathy. Trimming took off 0 bases at V and 1 base at J, with 13 bases between the two ends. Germline assignment: CDR1 MNHEY and CDR2 SVGEGT. This CDR3 comprises 16 residues. Graves' hyperthyroidism showing no ophthalmopathy progression within 18 months was considered stable. There are many counts of this clonotype. Antigen unknown. The CDR3 regions of TCR beta were amplified from RNA transcripts. A set of HTBI primers served as the primers for a first-round RT-PCR of the TCR CDR3. TCRdb re-called the multiplex PCR reads through MiXCR, storing one row per CDR3 protein. The data show a few hundred thousand distinct CDR3 sequences, with 15% to 19% seen just once and 7.3% held by the top ten. Study-wide results and caveats: Blood also showed most of the thyroid clonotypes that were expanded above 0.001.

Sample: blood. The source is a woman aged 25 to 39 with Graves' hyperthyroidism. The V and J genes are TRBV6-2 or TRBV6-3 and TRBJ2-7; D is possibly TRBD1 (6 bases). CDR3: CASSYSLRQVSYEQYF. The CDR3 DNA reads as TGTGCCAGCAGTTACTCCCTCCGACAGGTTTCCTACGAGCAGTACTTC.